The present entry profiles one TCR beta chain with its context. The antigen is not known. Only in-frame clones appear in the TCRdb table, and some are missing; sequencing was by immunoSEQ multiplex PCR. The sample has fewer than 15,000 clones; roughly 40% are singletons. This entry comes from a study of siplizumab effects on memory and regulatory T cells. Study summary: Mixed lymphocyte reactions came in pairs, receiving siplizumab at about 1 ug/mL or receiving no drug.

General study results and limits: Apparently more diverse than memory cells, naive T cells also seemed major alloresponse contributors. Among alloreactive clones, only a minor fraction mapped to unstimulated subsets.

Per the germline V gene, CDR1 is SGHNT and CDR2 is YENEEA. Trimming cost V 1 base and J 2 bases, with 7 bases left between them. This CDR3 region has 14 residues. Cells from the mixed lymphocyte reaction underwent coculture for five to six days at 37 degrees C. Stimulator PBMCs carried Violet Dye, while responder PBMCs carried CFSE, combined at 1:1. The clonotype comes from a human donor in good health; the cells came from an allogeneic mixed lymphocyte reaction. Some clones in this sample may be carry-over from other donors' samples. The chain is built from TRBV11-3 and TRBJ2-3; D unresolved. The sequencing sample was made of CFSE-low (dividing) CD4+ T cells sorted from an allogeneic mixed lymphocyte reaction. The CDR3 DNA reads TGTGCCAGCAGCTTAGTGTCAAACACAGATACGCAGTATTTT. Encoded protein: CASSLVSNTDTQYF.